This TCR beta chain appears in the sequencing data of a study of T cell responses to AZD1222 COVID-19 vaccine. From germline, CDR1 is MDHEN and CDR2 SYDVKM. This CDR3 has 15 residues. V lost 10 bases, J lost 0 bases, and 19 bases lay in between. Note on this clone: Its specificity is not known.

Profiled with immunoSEQ multiplex PCR; TCRdb holds only in-frame clones, not every one. The top ten clones hold approximately 1.9% of a sample with 160,000 or so clones, 90% to 95% of them seen once. Study-level findings and limits: Clonal diversity may have been underestimated in mostly white British donors.

The TCR originated in an adult in good health. The sequencing used peripheral blood, collected on day 0 of AZD1222 vaccination. V usage is TRBV28 and J usage is TRBJ2-7; D possibly uses TRBD1 or TRBD2 (5 bases each). CDR3 protein: CATSVVRGVSYEQYF. Here the CDR3 DNA reads TGTGCCACCTCCGTTGTGAGAGGGGTCTCCTACGAGCAGTACTTC.